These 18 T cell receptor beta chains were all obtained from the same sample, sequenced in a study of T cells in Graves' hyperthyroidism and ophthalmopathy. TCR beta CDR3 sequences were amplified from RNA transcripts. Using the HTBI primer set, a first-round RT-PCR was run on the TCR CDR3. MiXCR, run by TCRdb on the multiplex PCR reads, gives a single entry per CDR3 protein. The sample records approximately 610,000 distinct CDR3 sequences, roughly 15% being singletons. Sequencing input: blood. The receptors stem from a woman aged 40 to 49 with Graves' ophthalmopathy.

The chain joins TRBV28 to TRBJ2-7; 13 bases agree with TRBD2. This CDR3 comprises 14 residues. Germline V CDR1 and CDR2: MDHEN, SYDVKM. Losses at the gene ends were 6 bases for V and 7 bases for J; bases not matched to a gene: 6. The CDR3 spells CASSGTSGIVEQYF. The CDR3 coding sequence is TGTGCCAGCAGCGGGACTAGCGGGATCGTAGAGCAGTACTTC.

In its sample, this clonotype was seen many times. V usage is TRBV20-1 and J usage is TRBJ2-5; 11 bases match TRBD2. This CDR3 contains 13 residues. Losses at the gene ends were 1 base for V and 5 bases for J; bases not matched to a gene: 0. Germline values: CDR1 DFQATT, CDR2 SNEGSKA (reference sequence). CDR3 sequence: CSARASGGETQYF. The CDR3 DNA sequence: TGCAGTGCTAGAGCTAGCGGGGGGGAGACCCAGTACTTC.

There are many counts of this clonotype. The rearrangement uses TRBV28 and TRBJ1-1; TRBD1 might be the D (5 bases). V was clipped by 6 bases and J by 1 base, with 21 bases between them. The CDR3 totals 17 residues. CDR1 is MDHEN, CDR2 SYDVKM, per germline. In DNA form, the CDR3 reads TGTGCCAGCAGCCGTACCGGGGCCTCGAGGGGGAACACTGAAGCTTTCTTT. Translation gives CASSRTGASRGNTEAFF.

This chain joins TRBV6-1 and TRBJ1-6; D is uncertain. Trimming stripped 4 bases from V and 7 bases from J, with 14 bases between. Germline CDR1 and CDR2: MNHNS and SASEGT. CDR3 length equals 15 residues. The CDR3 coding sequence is TGTGCCAGCAGTGGAGCGCGGGTTCTCAATTCACCCCTCCACTTT. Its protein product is CASSGARVLNSPLHF.

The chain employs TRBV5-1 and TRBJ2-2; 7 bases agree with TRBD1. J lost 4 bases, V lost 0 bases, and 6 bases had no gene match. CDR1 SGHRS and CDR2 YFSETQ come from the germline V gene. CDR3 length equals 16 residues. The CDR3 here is CASSLAGTVFTGELFF. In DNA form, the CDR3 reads TGCGCCAGCAGCTTGGCCGGGACAGTCTTCACCGGGGAGCTGTTTTTT.

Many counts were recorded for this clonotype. DNA of the CDR3: TGTGCCAGCAGTGGAAGCGGGAGAGGCACCGGGGAGCTGTTTTTT. It yields the protein CASSGSGRGTGELFF. The chain recombines TRBV2 with TRBJ2-2; 8 nucleotides match TRBD2. V shed 4 bases and J 4 bases; nucleotides not matched to a gene: 5. The CDR3 is made up of 15 amino acids. The germline V gene encodes CDR1 SNHLY and CDR2 FYNNEI.

The CDR3 DNA reads as TGTGCCAGCACCGACGACAGGGTTTCTCGTGGCTACACCTTC. This gives the protein CASTDDRVSRGYTF. This chain connects TRBV7-9 to TRBJ1-2, with 7 bases identical to TRBD1. The junction had 12 bases not matched to a gene; V was cut back by 7 bases and J by 7 bases. The germline V gene has CDR1 SEHNR and CDR2 FQNEAQ (reference sequence). The CDR3 runs 14 residues.

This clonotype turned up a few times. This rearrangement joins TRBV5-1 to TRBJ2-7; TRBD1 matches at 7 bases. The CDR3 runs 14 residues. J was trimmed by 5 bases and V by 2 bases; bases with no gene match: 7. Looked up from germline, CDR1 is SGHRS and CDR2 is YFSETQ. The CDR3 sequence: CASSFRQGGHEQYF. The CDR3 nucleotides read TGCGCCAGCAGCTTTAGACAGGGTGGGCACGAGCAGTACTTC.

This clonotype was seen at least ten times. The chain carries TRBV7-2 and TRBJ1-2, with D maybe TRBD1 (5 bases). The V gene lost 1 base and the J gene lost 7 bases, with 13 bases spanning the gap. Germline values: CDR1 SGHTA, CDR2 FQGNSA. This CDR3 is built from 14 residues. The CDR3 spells CASSLVGGDPGYTF. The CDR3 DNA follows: TGTGCCAGCAGCTTAGTAGGAGGGGATCCTGGCTACACCTTC.

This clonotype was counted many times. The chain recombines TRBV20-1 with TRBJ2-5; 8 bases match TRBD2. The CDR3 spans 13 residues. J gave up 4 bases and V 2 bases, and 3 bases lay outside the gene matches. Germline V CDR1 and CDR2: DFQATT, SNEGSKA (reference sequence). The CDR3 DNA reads TGCAGTGCTAGACGGGGGGGGACAGAGACCCAGTACTTC. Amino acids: CSARRGGTETQYF.

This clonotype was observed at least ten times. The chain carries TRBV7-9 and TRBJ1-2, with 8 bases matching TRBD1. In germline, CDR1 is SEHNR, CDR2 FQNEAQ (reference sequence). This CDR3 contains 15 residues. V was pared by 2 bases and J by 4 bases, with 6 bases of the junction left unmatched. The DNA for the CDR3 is TGTGCCAGCAGCTTATCTGGAGGACAGGGCTATGGCTACACCTTC. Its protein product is CASSLSGGQGYGYTF.

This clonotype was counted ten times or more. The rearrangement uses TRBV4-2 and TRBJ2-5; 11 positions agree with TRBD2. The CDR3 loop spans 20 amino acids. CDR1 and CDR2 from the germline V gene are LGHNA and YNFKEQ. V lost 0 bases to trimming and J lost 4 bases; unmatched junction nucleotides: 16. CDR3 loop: CASSQDLTSGMRESGETQYF. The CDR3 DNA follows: TGTGCCAGCAGCCAAGACCTGACTAGCGGGATGAGAGAATCAGGAGAGACCCAGTACTTC.

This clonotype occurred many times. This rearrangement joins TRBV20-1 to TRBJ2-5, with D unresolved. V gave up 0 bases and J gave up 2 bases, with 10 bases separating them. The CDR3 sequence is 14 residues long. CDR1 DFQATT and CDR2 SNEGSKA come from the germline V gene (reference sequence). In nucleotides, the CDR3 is TGCAGTGCTAGAGATATGGTCAGTCAAGAGACCCAGTACTTC. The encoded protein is CSARDMVSQETQYF.

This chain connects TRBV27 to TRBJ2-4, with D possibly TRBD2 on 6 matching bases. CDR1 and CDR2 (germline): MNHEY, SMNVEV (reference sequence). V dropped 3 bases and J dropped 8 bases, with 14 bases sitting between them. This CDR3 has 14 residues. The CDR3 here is CASSLTISGDIQYF. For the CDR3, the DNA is TGTGCCAGCAGTTTGACTATCTCGGGGGACATTCAGTACTTC.

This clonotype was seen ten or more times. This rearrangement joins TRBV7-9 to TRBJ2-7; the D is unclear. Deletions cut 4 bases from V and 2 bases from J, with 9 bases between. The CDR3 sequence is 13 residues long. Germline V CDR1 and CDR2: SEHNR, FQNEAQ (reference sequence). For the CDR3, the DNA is TGTGCCAGCAGCTGGGCCCATACCTACGAGCAGTACTTC. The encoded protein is CASSWAHTYEQYF.

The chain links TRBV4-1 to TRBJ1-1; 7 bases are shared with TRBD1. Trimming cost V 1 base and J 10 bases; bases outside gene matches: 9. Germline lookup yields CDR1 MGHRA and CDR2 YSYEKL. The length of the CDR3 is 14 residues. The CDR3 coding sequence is TGCGCCAGCAGCCAAGTAAGGGGGCTTGAGGGAGCTTTCTTT. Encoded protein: CASSQVRGLEGAFF.

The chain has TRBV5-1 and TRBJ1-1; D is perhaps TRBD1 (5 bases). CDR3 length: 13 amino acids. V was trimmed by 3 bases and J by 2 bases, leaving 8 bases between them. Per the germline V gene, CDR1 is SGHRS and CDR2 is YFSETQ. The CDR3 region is CASSSGHNTEAFF. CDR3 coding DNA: TGCGCCAGCAGCTCTGGACACAACACTGAAGCTTTCTTT.

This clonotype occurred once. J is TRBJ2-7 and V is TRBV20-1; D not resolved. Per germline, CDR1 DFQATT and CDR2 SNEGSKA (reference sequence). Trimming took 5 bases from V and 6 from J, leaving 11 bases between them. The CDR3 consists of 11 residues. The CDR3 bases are TGCAGTGCTCGCCGGAATAGCGAGCAGTACTTC. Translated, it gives CSARRNSEQYF.